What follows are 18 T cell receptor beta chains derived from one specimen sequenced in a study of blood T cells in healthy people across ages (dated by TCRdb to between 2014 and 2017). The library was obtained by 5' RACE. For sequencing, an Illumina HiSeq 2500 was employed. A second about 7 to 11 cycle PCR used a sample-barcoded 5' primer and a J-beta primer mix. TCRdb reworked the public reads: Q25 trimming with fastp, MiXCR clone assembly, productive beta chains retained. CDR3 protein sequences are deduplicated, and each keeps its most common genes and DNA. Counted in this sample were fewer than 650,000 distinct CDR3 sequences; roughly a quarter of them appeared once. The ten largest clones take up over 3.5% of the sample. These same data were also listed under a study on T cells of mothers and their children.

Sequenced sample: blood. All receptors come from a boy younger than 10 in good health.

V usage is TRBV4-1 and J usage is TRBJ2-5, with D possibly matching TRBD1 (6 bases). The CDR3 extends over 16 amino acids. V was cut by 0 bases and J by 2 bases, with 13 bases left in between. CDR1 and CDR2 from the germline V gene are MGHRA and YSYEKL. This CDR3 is CASSQDPRGPQETQYF. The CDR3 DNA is TGCGCCAGCAGCCAAGATCCCAGGGGTCCACAAGAGACCCAGTACTTC.

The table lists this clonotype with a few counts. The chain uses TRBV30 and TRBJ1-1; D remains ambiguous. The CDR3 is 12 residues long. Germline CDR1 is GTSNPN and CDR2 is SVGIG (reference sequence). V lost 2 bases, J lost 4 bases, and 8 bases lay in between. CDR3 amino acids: CAWSTGSTEAFF. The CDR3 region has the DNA TGTGCCTGGAGTACGGGTAGCACTGAAGCTTTCTTT.

The CDR3 DNA reads TGTGCCACCAGCAGAGATGGAAACACCATATATTTT. Translated: CATSRDGNTIYF. The chain recombines TRBV15 with TRBJ1-3; D not resolved. Trimming took off 0 bases at V and 3 bases at J, with 0 bases between the two ends. The CDR3 extends over 12 amino acids. Germline V lookup: CDR1 LNHNV, CDR2 YYDKDF (reference sequence).

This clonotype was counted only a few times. CDR3 protein: CASSLVRDRRYEQYF. The DNA of the CDR3 is TGTGCCAGCAGCTTAGTTCGGGACCGCCGCTACGAGCAGTACTTC. The chain employs TRBV7-9 and TRBJ2-7; the D call may be TRBD1 or TRBD2 (5 bases each). The V and J ends lost 1 base and 3 bases respectively, with 13 bases between them. Germline V CDR1 and CDR2: SEHNR, FQNEAQ (reference sequence). The CDR3 runs 15 residues.

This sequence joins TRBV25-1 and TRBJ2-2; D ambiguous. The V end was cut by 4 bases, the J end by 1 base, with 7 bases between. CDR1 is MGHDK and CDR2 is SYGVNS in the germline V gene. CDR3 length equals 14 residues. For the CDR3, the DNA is TGTGCCAGCAGTGCAAAGATGAACACCGGGGAGCTGTTTTTT. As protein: CASSAKMNTGELFF. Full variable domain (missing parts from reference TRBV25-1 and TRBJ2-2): EADIYQTPRYLVIGTGKKITLECSQTMGHDKMYWYQQDPGMELHLIHYSYGVNSTEKGDLSSESTVSRIRTEHFPLTLESARPSHTSQYLCASSAKMNTGELFFGEGSRLTVL.

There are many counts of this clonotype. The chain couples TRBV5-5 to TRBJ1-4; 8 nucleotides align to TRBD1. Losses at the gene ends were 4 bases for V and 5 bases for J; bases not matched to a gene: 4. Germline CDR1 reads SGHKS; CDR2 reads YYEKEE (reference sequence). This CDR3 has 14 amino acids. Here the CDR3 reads CASSGTGENEKLFF. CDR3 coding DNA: TGTGCCAGCAGCGGGACAGGCGAAAATGAAAAACTGTTTTTT.

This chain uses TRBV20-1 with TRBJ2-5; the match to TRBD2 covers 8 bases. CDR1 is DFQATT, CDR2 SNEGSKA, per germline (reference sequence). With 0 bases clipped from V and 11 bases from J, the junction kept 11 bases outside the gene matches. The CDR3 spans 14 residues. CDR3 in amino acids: CSARDGGPEREQYF. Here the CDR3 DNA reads TGCAGTGCTAGAGATGGGGGACCTGAGCGGGAGCAGTACTTC.

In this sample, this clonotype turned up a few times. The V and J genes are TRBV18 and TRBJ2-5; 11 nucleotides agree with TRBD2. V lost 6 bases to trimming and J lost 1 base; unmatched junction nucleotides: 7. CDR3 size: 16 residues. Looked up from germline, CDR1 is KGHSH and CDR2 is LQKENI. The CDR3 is CASSPLTSGIQETQYF. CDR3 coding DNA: TGTGCCAGCTCTCCCCTGACTAGCGGGATCCAAGAGACCCAGTACTTC.

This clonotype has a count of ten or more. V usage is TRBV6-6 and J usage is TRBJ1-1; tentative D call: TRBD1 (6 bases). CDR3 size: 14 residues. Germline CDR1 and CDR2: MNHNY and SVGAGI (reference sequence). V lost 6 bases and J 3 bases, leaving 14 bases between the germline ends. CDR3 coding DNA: TGTGCCAGCAGATCCAGGGGTTCTCACACTGAAGCTTTCTTT. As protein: CASRSRGSHTEAFF.

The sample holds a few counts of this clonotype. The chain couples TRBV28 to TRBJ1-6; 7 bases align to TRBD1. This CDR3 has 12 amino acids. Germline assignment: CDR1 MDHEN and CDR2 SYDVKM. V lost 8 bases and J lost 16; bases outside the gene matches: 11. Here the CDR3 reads CASREPKGALHF. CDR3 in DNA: TGTGCCAGCCGCGAACCAAAGGGGGCTCTCCACTTT.

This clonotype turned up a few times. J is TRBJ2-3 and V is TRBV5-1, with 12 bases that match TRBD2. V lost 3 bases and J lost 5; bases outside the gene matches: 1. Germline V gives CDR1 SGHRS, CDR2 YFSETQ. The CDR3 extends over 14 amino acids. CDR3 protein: CASSSSGRGDTQYF. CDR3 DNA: TGCGCCAGCAGCTCTAGCGGGAGGGGAGATACGCAGTATTTT.

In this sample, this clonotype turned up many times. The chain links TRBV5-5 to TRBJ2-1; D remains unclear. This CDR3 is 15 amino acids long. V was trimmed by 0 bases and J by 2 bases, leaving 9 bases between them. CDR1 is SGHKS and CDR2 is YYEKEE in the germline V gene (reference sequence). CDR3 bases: TGTGCCAGCAGCTTGGTTGGCGGTACCTACAATGAGCAGTTCTTC. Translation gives CASSLVGGTYNEQFF.

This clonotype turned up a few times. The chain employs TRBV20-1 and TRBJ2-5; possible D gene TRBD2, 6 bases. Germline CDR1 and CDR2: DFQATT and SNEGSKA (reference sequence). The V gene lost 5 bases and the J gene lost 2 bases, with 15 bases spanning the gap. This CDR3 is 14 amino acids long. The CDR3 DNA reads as TGCAGTGCTGGGGGACTCTCCCGGCAAGAGACCCAGTACTTC. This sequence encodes CSAGGLSRQETQYF.

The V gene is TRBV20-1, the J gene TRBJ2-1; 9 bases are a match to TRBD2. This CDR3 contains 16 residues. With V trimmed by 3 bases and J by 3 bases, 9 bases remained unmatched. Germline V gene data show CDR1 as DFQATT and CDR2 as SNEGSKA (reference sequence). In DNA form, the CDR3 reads TGCAGTGCTAGGCCCAGCATAGCGGGGGACTACAATGAGCAGTTCTTC. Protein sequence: CSARPSIAGDYNEQFF.

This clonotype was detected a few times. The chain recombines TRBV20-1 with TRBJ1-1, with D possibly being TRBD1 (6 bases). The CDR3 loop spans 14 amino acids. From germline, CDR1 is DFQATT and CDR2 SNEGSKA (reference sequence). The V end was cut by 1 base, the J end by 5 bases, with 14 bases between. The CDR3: CSARVGGARTEAFF. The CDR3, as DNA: TGCAGTGCTAGAGTTGGGGGCGCGAGAACTGAAGCTTTCTTT.

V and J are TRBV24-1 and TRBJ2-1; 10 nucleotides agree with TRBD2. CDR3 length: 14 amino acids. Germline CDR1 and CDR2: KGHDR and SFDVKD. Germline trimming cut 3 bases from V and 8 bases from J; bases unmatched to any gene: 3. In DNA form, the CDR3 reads TGTGCCACCAGTGATCCCCTAGCGGGAGATGAGCAGTTCTTC. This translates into CATSDPLAGDEQFF.

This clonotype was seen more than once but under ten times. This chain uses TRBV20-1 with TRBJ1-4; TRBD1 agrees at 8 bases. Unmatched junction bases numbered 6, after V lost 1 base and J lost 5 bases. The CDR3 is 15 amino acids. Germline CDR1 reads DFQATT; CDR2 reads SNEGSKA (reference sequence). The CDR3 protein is CSARAPTGENEKLFF. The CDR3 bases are TGCAGTGCTAGAGCTCCGACAGGGGAGAATGAAAAACTGTTTTTT.

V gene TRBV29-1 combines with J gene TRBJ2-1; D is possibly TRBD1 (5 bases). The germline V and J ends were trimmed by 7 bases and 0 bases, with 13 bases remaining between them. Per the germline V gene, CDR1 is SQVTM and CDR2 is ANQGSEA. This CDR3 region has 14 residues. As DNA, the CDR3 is TGCAGCGCCTTAGGGGCGAGCTCCTACAATGAGCAGTTCTTC. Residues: CSALGASSYNEQFF.